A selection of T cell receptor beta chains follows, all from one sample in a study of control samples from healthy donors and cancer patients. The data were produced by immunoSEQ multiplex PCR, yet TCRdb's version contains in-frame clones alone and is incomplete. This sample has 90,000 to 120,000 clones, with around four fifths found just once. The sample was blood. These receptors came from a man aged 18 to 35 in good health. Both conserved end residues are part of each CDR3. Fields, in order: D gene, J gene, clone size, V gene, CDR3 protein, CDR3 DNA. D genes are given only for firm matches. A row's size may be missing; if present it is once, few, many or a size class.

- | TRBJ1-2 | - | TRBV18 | CASSPLANYGYTF | TGTGCCAGCTCCCCGTTAGCTAACTATGGCTACACCTTC
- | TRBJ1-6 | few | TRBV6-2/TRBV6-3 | CASSLGVGYSPLHF | TGTGCCAGCAGTTTGGGGGTAGGTTATTCACCCCTCCACTTT
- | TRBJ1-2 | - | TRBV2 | CASTQRYGYTF | TGTGCCAGCACACAGCGTTATGGCTACACCTTC
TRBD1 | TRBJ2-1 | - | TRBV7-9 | CASSHLQGARSEQFF | TGTGCCAGCAGCCATTTACAGGGGGCGCGAAGTGAGCAGTTCTTC
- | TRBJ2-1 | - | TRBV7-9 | CASSLGQNEQFF | TGTGCCAGCAGCCTCGGGCAGAATGAGCAGTTCTTC
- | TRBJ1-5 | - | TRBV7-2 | CASQELYSNQPQHF | TGTGCCAGTCAGGAGCTATATAGCAATCAGCCCCAGCATTTT
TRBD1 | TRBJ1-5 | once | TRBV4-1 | CASSRGTGGQPQHF | TGCGCCAGCAGCCGGGGGACAGGGGGACAGCCCCAGCATTTT
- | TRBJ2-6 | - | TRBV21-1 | CASSKAYRVPASGANVLTF | TGTGCCAGCAGCAAAGCCTACAGGGTCCCTGCGTCTGGGGCCAACGTCCTGACTTTC
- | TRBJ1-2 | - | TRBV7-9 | CAGIQGRGGYTF | TGTGCCGGTATCCAGGGCCGAGGTGGCTACACCTTC
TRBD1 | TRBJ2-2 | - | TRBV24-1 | CATSDHDRGTNTGELFF | TGTGCCACCAGTGACCATGACAGGGGTACGAACACCGGGGAGCTGTTTTTT
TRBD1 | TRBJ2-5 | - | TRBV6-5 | CASSYSGQGQETQYF | TGTGCCAGCAGTTACTCAGGACAGGGCCAAGAGACCCAGTACTTC
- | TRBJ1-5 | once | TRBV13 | CASSHRLGNQPQHF | TGTGCCAGCAGCCACAGGTTAGGGAATCAGCCCCAGCATTTT
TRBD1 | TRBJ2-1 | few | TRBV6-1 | CASSEEGGRNNEQFF | TGTGCCAGCAGTGAAGAAGGGGGCCGTAATAATGAGCAGTTCTTC
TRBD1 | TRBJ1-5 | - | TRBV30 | CAWGDNSLQGNNQPQHF | TGTGCCTGGGGTGATAACTCCTTACAGGGGAACAATCAGCCCCAGCATTTT
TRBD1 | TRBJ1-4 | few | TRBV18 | CASSFTGVREKLFF | TGTGCCAGCTCATTCACAGGGGTCCGTGAAAAACTGTTTTTT
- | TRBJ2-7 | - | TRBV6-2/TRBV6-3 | CASSPRGFGNEQYF | TGTGCCAGCAGTCCCCGAGGGTTTGGGAACGAGCAGTACTTC
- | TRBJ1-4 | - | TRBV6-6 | CASSPRGGPNEKLFF | TGTGCCAGCAGTCCCCGGGGGGGCCCTAATGAAAAACTGTTTTTT
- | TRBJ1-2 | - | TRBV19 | CASTLGDAFYGYTF | TGTGCCAGCACCCTTGGGGACGCCTTCTATGGCTACACCTTC
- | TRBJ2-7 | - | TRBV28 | CASSQVAYEQYF | TGTGCCAGCAGTCAGGTAGCCTACGAGCAGTACTTC
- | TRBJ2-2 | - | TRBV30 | CAWSVLGLGGELFF | TGTGCCTGGAGTGTACTAGGGTTAGGCGGGGAGCTGTTTTTT
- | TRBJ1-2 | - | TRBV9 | CASSPVAQGLYGYTF | TGTGCCAGCAGCCCTGTAGCGCAGGGCCTATATGGCTACACCTTC
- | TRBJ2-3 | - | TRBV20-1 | CSARAGYTQYF | TGCAGTGCTAGGGCGGGGTATACGCAGTATTTT
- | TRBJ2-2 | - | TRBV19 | CASITMWGELFF | TGTGCCAGTATCACTATGTGGGGGGAGCTGTTTTTT